This is a list of T cell receptor beta chains from one sample in a study of blood T cell repertoires in COVID-19. Produced via immunoSEQ multiplex PCR; TCRdb's table is partial and in-frame only. The data hold around 250,000 clones, with just under 85% observed a single time. The sequenced material came from peripheral blood. The receptors shown here come from a woman of 80 years or more with acute or convalescent COVID-19. Each CDR3 is given with its conserved first and last residue. D genes are given only for firm matches. Some rows mark clone size as missing; the rest say once, few, many or name a class of expanded clone.

j_call: TRBJ2-1; d_call: -; v_call: TRBV2; clone_size: once; cdr3_aa: CASTNYNEQFF; cdr3_nt: TGTGCCAGCACAAACTACAATGAGCAGTTCTTC
j_call: TRBJ2-1; d_call: TRBD1; v_call: TRBV9; clone_size: -; cdr3_aa: CASSVVERGQSSYNEQFF; cdr3_nt: TGTGCCAGCAGCGTAGTTGAGAGGGGACAGAGCTCCTACAATGAGCAGTTCTTC
j_call: TRBJ1-6; d_call: -; v_call: TRBV28; clone_size: -; cdr3_aa: CASRKEWGVASPLHF; cdr3_nt: TGTGCCAGCAGAAAAGAGTGGGGAGTGGCTTCACCCCTCCACTTT
j_call: TRBJ1-1; d_call: -; v_call: TRBV6-2/TRBV6-3; clone_size: few; cdr3_aa: CASSYRRGAEAFF; cdr3_nt: TGTGCCAGCAGTTATCGCAGGGGCGCTGAAGCTTTCTTT
j_call: TRBJ2-1; d_call: -; v_call: TRBV6-2/TRBV6-3; clone_size: -; cdr3_aa: CASSYRGGTFYNEQFF; cdr3_nt: TGTGCCAGCAGTTACCGTGGCGGAACGTTTTACAATGAGCAGTTCTTC
j_call: TRBJ2-1; d_call: -; v_call: TRBV11-2; clone_size: -; cdr3_aa: CASSLRRDSYNEQFF; cdr3_nt: TGTGCCAGCAGCTTACGGCGGGACTCCTACAATGAGCAGTTCTTC
j_call: TRBJ2-1; d_call: -; v_call: TRBV29-1; clone_size: -; cdr3_aa: CSVEGVGDEQFF; cdr3_nt: TGCAGCGTTGAGGGAGTTGGAGATGAGCAGTTCTTC
j_call: TRBJ2-1; d_call: -; v_call: TRBV28; clone_size: -; cdr3_aa: CASSQGGGNEQFF; cdr3_nt: TGTGCCAGTTCTCAGGGAGGTGGCAATGAGCAGTTCTTC
j_call: TRBJ2-3; d_call: TRBD1; v_call: TRBV2; clone_size: few; cdr3_aa: CASSVNRGSTDTQYF; cdr3_nt: TGTGCCAGCAGTGTCAACAGGGGAAGCACAGATACGCAGTATTTT
j_call: TRBJ1-5; d_call: -; v_call: TRBV27; clone_size: -; cdr3_aa: CASSDQGNQPQHF; cdr3_nt: TGTGCCAGCAGTGATCAGGGAAATCAGCCCCAGCATTTT
j_call: TRBJ2-7; d_call: TRBD1; v_call: TRBV4-1; clone_size: once; cdr3_aa: CASSTGTGPFEQYF; cdr3_nt: TGCGCCAGCAGCACCGGGACAGGGCCATTCGAGCAGTACTTC
j_call: TRBJ1-1; d_call: -; v_call: TRBV28; clone_size: -; cdr3_aa: CASSSTGSPRLNTEAFF; cdr3_nt: TGTGCCAGCAGTTCTACAGGGAGTCCTAGGTTGAACACTGAAGCTTTCTTT
j_call: TRBJ1-4; d_call: TRBD1; v_call: TRBV2; clone_size: -; cdr3_aa: CASSRTGGREKLFF; cdr3_nt: TGTGCCAGCAGCCGAACAGGGGGTCGGGAAAAACTGTTTTTT
j_call: TRBJ2-1; d_call: TRBD1; v_call: TRBV5-5; clone_size: once; cdr3_aa: CASSFAGQGYNEQFF; cdr3_nt: TGTGCCAGCAGCTTCGCGGGACAGGGCTACAATGAGCAGTTCTTC
j_call: TRBJ1-6; d_call: -; v_call: TRBV6-1; clone_size: once; cdr3_aa: CASSDGRKFQENSPLHF; cdr3_nt: TGTGCCAGCAGTGATGGTAGAAAGTTTCAGGAAAATTCACCCCTCCACTTT
j_call: TRBJ1-2; d_call: TRBD1; v_call: TRBV5-6; clone_size: -; cdr3_aa: CASIRPGQHNYGYTF; cdr3_nt: TGTGCCAGCATCCGACCGGGACAGCATAACTATGGCTACACCTTC
j_call: TRBJ2-1; d_call: -; v_call: TRBV18; clone_size: once; cdr3_aa: CASSGPITRDEQFF; cdr3_nt: TGTGCCAGCTCCGGACCTATCACTAGGGATGAGCAGTTCTTC
j_call: TRBJ1-2; d_call: TRBD1; v_call: TRBV7-2; clone_size: -; cdr3_aa: CASSPTQLTGLNYGYTF; cdr3_nt: TGTGCCAGCAGCCCAACCCAATTGACAGGGCTGAACTATGGCTACACCTTC
j_call: TRBJ1-5; d_call: TRBD1; v_call: TRBV7-7; clone_size: -; cdr3_aa: CASSSDRGLNQPQHF; cdr3_nt: TGTGCCAGCTCCAGCGACAGGGGTTTGAATCAGCCCCAGCATTTT
j_call: TRBJ1-2; d_call: -; v_call: TRBV3-1/TRBV3-2; clone_size: few; cdr3_aa: CASSRVNYGYTF; cdr3_nt: TGTGCCAGCAGCCGTGTAAACTATGGCTACACCTTC
j_call: TRBJ2-5; d_call: TRBD1; v_call: TRBV25-1; clone_size: -; cdr3_aa: CASAQGDRDETQYF; cdr3_nt: TGTGCCAGCGCTCAAGGGGACAGGGATGAGACCCAGTACTTC
j_call: TRBJ2-7; d_call: TRBD2; v_call: TRBV7-3; clone_size: -; cdr3_aa: CASSSTGTSGLQYF; cdr3_nt: TGTGCCAGCAGTTCGACCGGGACTAGCGGACTGCAGTACTTC
j_call: TRBJ1-1; d_call: TRBD1; v_call: TRBV9; clone_size: -; cdr3_aa: CASSAQGALRKNTEAFF; cdr3_nt: TGTGCCAGCAGCGCACAGGGGGCGCTTCGAAAGAACACTGAAGCTTTCTTT
j_call: TRBJ1-6; d_call: -; v_call: TRBV11-2; clone_size: -; cdr3_aa: CASSLDMGLPLHF; cdr3_nt: TGTGCCAGCAGCTTAGATATGGGCCTGCCCCTCCACTTT
j_call: TRBJ2-2; d_call: -; v_call: TRBV6-5; clone_size: few; cdr3_aa: CASRYRVANTGELFF; cdr3_nt: TGTGCCAGCAGATACAGAGTCGCGAACACCGGGGAGCTGTTTTTT
j_call: TRBJ2-3; d_call: -; v_call: TRBV18; clone_size: once; cdr3_aa: CASSALGSTDTQYF; cdr3_nt: TGTGCCAGCTCAGCCCTCGGGTCGACAGATACGCAGTATTTT
j_call: TRBJ1-6; d_call: TRBD1; v_call: TRBV9; clone_size: -; cdr3_aa: CASSVQQGAYSPLHF; cdr3_nt: TGTGCCAGCAGCGTGCAACAGGGGGCTTATTCACCCCTCCACTTT
j_call: TRBJ2-7; d_call: TRBD1; v_call: TRBV11-2; clone_size: -; cdr3_aa: CASSAGTGKLHEQYF; cdr3_nt: TGTGCCAGCAGCGCCGGGACAGGGAAGTTACACGAGCAGTACTTC
j_call: TRBJ1-2; d_call: TRBD1; v_call: TRBV28; clone_size: once; cdr3_aa: CASSSPGQGGYGYTF; cdr3_nt: TGTGCCAGCAGTTCCCCAGGACAGGGCGGCTATGGCTACACCTTC
j_call: TRBJ1-1; d_call: -; v_call: TRBV4-3; clone_size: -; cdr3_aa: CASSQDPERNSEAFF; cdr3_nt: TGCGCCAGCAGCCAAGACCCCGAACGAAACTCTGAAGCTTTCTTT
j_call: TRBJ1-3; d_call: TRBD1; v_call: TRBV5-1; clone_size: few; cdr3_aa: CASSLGQGAGNTIYF; cdr3_nt: TGCGCCAGCAGCCTAGGACAGGGCGCTGGAAACACCATATATTTT
j_call: TRBJ1-3; d_call: -; v_call: TRBV30; clone_size: -; cdr3_aa: CAWSAVSSGNTIYF; cdr3_nt: TGTGCCTGGAGTGCTGTGAGCTCTGGAAACACCATATATTTT
j_call: TRBJ1-2; d_call: -; v_call: TRBV7-2; clone_size: -; cdr3_aa: CASSPTAATDGYTF; cdr3_nt: TGTGCCAGCAGCCCGACGGCAGCGACGGATGGCTACACCTTC
j_call: TRBJ2-7; d_call: TRBD2; v_call: TRBV24-1; clone_size: -; cdr3_aa: CATSPGSGRAIEQYF; cdr3_nt: TGTGCCACCAGTCCGGGGAGCGGGAGGGCCATCGAGCAGTACTTC
j_call: TRBJ2-1; d_call: TRBD2; v_call: TRBV27; clone_size: -; cdr3_aa: CASSLLAGAKNEQFF; cdr3_nt: TGTGCCAGCAGTTTACTAGCGGGAGCAAAAAATGAGCAGTTCTTC
j_call: TRBJ1-5; d_call: -; v_call: TRBV19; clone_size: -; cdr3_aa: CASSLVQVYNQPQHF; cdr3_nt: TGTGCCAGTAGTCTCGTACAGGTATACAATCAGCCCCAGCATTTT
j_call: TRBJ2-5; d_call: TRBD1; v_call: TRBV15; clone_size: -; cdr3_aa: CATSRAGAGGETQYF; cdr3_nt: TGTGCCACCAGCAGAGCTGGGGCAGGGGGAGAGACCCAGTACTTC
j_call: TRBJ1-4; d_call: TRBD1; v_call: TRBV4-1; clone_size: -; cdr3_aa: CASSQGTGGLLEKLFF; cdr3_nt: TGCGCCAGCAGCCAAGGGACAGGGGGCTTACTGGAAAAACTGTTTTTT
j_call: TRBJ1-1; d_call: TRBD1; v_call: TRBV2; clone_size: -; cdr3_aa: CASSEWDSSAEAFF; cdr3_nt: TGTGCCAGCAGTGAGTGGGACAGTTCAGCTGAAGCTTTCTTT
j_call: TRBJ1-3; d_call: TRBD1; v_call: TRBV6-6; clone_size: few; cdr3_aa: CASRETGGLSGNTIYF; cdr3_nt: TGTGCCAGCAGAGAGACAGGGGGGCTCTCTGGAAACACCATATATTTT
j_call: TRBJ1-1; d_call: TRBD1; v_call: TRBV7-2; clone_size: -; cdr3_aa: CASRWDRNTEAFF; cdr3_nt: TGTGCCAGCAGGTGGGACAGGAACACTGAAGCTTTCTTT
j_call: TRBJ1-1; d_call: -; v_call: TRBV7-8; clone_size: few; cdr3_aa: CASSLDPGMNTEAFF; cdr3_nt: TGTGCCAGCAGCTTAGATCCAGGGATGAACACTGAAGCTTTCTTT
j_call: TRBJ2-5; d_call: -; v_call: TRBV30; clone_size: -; cdr3_aa: CAWSGGLAETQYF; cdr3_nt: TGTGCCTGGAGTGGTGGGTTAGCGGAGACCCAGTACTTC
j_call: TRBJ1-4; d_call: -; v_call: TRBV7-9; clone_size: -; cdr3_aa: CASSLAGAPGEKLFF; cdr3_nt: TGTGCCAGCAGCTTAGCTGGGGCGCCCGGTGAAAAACTGTTTTTT
j_call: TRBJ1-2; d_call: TRBD1; v_call: TRBV7-9; clone_size: -; cdr3_aa: CASSRHNLGTGSHYGYTF; cdr3_nt: TGTGCCAGCAGTAGACATAATCTTGGGACAGGGAGTCACTATGGCTACACCTTC
j_call: TRBJ2-2; d_call: -; v_call: TRBV6-5; clone_size: few; cdr3_aa: CASRHRDTGELFF; cdr3_nt: TGTGCCAGCAGGCACAGGGACACCGGGGAGCTGTTTTTT
j_call: TRBJ2-2; d_call: -; v_call: TRBV2; clone_size: -; cdr3_aa: CASSEVRTGELFF; cdr3_nt: TGTGCCAGCAGTGAAGTTCGCACCGGGGAGCTGTTTTTT
j_call: TRBJ2-3; d_call: -; v_call: TRBV6-5; clone_size: few; cdr3_aa: CASSPLDRPTDTQYF; cdr3_nt: TGTGCCAGCAGTCCCCTAGACAGGCCGACAGATACGCAGTATTTT
j_call: TRBJ2-7; d_call: TRBD2; v_call: TRBV5-1; clone_size: -; cdr3_aa: CASSLGELAGGPGEQYF; cdr3_nt: TGCGCCAGCAGCTTGGGGGAATTAGCGGGAGGCCCGGGCGAGCAGTACTTC
j_call: TRBJ2-7; d_call: -; v_call: TRBV6-5; clone_size: -; cdr3_aa: CASSASRTLEQYF; cdr3_nt: TGTGCCAGCAGCGCTAGCAGGACGCTCGAGCAGTACTTC
j_call: TRBJ1-5; d_call: -; v_call: TRBV24-1; clone_size: -; cdr3_aa: CATSESGGNQPQHF; cdr3_nt: TGTGCCACCAGTGAATCCGGGGGGAATCAGCCCCAGCATTTT
j_call: TRBJ1-1; d_call: TRBD1; v_call: TRBV5-1; clone_size: -; cdr3_aa: CASSSQGGNTEAFF; cdr3_nt: TGCGCCAGCAGCTCACAGGGGGGTAACACTGAAGCTTTCTTT
j_call: TRBJ1-2; d_call: -; v_call: TRBV4-2; clone_size: -; cdr3_aa: CASSPNAVSLDGYTF; cdr3_nt: TGTGCCAGCAGCCCAAACGCCGTAAGCCTCGATGGCTACACCTTC
j_call: TRBJ2-1; d_call: TRBD1; v_call: TRBV6-1; clone_size: -; cdr3_aa: CASSENRGPYNEQFF; cdr3_nt: TGTGCCAGCAGTGAAAACAGGGGGCCCTACAATGAGCAGTTCTTC
j_call: TRBJ1-1; d_call: -; v_call: TRBV7-8; clone_size: once; cdr3_aa: CASSSDQGNTEAFF; cdr3_nt: TGTGCCAGCAGCTCCGACCAGGGGAACACTGAAGCTTTCTTT
j_call: TRBJ1-1; d_call: -; v_call: TRBV4-2; clone_size: -; cdr3_aa: CASSQDVAGGGTEAFF; cdr3_nt: TGTGCCAGCAGCCAAGATGTGGCGGGCGGAGGCACTGAAGCTTTCTTT
j_call: TRBJ2-7; d_call: -; v_call: TRBV28; clone_size: once; cdr3_aa: CASSLGDTARAEQYF; cdr3_nt: TGTGCCAGCAGTTTGGGGGACACCGCAAGGGCCGAGCAGTACTTC
j_call: TRBJ1-1; d_call: TRBD1; v_call: TRBV18; clone_size: -; cdr3_aa: CASSPQGARPEAFF; cdr3_nt: TGTGCCAGCTCACCCCAGGGGGCGAGACCTGAAGCTTTCTTT